This passage covers 6 T cell receptor beta chains from one sample sequenced in a study of radiotherapy plus CTLA-4 blockade in lung cancer. The repertoire was sequenced with immunoSEQ multiplex PCR; TCRdb's copy has only in-frame clones and lacks some. The sample consists of around 80,000 clones, around 74% of them appearing once. The specimen comprised peripheral blood, sampled from a patient treated with radiotherapy plus ipilimumab. The receptors shown here come from a human donor with non-small cell lung cancer whose response to radiotherapy plus ipilimumab could not be evaluated.

J is TRBJ1-2 and V is TRBV19; unclear D gene. CDR3 size: 13 residues. V lost 6 bases, J lost 3 bases, and 11 bases lay in between. Germline loops: CDR1 LNHDA, CDR2 SQIVND (reference sequence). The CDR3 reads CASRWVRDYGYTF. Written as DNA, the CDR3 is TGTGCCAGTAGGTGGGTTCGGGACTATGGCTACACCTTC.

The chain uses TRBV4-1 and TRBJ2-1; D perhaps matches TRBD2 (6 bases). This CDR3 has 19 amino acids. Germline lookup yields CDR1 MGHRA and CDR2 YSYEKL. Trimming took 0 bases from V and 4 from J, leaving 22 bases between them. The CDR3 DNA follows: TGCGCCAGCAGCCAAGAAGAGTCCCGCTGGCGGGAACCATACAATGAGCAGTTCTTC. Its protein product is CASSQEESRWREPYNEQFF.

This rearrangement joins TRBV28 to TRBJ1-5; 8 nucleotides line up with TRBD1. The J segment lost 2 bases and the V segment lost 4 bases, leaving 4 bases of the junction unmatched. Germline V gene lookup returns CDR1 MDHEN and CDR2 SYDVKM. The CDR3 is 15 residues long. The DNA for the CDR3 is TGTGCCAGCAGTTCCCAGGGGGCGGGCAATCAGCCCCAGCATTTT. Translating it yields CASSSQGAGNQPQHF.

The rearrangement links TRBV28 to TRBJ2-5; the match to TRBD2 covers 12 bases. The end of the DNA is better explained by TRBJ2-7, so the J call may be wrong. Germline V CDR1 and CDR2: MDHEN, SYDVKM. The CDR3 contains 15 residues. CDR3 nucleotide sequence: TGTGCCAGCAGTTTACTAGCGGGGGGGCTCTACGAGCAGTACTTC. Protein product: CASSLLAGGLYEQYF.

The gene calls are TRBV10-3 and TRBJ2-6, with 7 bases identical to TRBD1. After removal of 9 bases from V and 1 base from J, the junction contained 6 bases not matched to a gene. There are 15 residues in the CDR3. Germline assignment: CDR1 ENHRY and CDR2 SYGVKD. The CDR3 DNA sequence: TGTGCCATAACAGGGGACCCATCTGGGGCCAACGTCCTGACTTTC. Translated: CAITGDPSGANVLTF.

This clone was detected only a few times. V is TRBV4-2 and J is TRBJ2-1; 9 nucleotides match TRBD2. J gave up 6 bases and V 1 base, and 4 bases lay outside the gene matches. The germline V gene encodes CDR1 LGHNA and CDR2 YNFKEQ. The CDR3 contains 15 residues. CDR3 loop: CASSQGRGGSNEQFF. Written as DNA, the CDR3 is TGTGCCAGCAGCCAAGGGCGGGGGGGAAGCAATGAGCAGTTCTTC.